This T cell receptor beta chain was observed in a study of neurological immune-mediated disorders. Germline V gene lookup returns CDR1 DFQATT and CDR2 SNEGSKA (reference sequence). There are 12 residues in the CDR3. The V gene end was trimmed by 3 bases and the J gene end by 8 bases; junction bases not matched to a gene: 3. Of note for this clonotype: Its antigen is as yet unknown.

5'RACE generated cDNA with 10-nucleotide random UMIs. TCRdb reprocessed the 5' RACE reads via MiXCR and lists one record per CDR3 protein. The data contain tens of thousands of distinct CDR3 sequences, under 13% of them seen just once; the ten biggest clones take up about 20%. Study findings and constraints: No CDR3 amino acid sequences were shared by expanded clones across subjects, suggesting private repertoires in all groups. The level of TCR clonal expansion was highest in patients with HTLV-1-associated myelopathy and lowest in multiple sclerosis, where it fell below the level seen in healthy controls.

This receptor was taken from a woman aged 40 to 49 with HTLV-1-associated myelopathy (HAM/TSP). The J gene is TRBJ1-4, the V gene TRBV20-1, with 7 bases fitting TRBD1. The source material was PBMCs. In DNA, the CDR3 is TGCAGTGCTAGTTCACAGGGGGAAAAACTGTTTTTT. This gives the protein CSASSQGEKLFF.